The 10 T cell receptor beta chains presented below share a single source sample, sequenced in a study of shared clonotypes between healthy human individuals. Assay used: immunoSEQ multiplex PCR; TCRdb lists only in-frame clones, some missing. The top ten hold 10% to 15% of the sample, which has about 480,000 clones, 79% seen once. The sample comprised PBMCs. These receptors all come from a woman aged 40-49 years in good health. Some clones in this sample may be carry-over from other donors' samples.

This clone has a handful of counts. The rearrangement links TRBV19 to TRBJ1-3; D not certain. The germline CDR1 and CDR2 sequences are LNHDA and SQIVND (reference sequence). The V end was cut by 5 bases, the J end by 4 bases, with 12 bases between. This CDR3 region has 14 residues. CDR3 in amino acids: CASSGVAGGNTIYF. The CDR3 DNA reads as TGTGCCAGTAGTGGGGTGGCTGGCGGAAACACCATATATTTT.

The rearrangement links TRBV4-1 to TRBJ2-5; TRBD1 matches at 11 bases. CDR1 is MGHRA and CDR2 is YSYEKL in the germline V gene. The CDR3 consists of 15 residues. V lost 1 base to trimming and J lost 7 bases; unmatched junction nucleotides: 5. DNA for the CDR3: TGCGCCAGCAGCCAAGTGCCGGGACAGGGGGGGACCCAGTACTTC. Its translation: CASSQVPGQGGTQYF.

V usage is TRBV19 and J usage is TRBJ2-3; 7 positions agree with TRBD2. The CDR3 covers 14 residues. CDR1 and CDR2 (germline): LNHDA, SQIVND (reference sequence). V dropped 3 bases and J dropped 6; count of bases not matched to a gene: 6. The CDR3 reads CASSIGRPEDTQYF. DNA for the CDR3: TGTGCCAGTAGTATCGGGAGGCCGGAGGATACGCAGTATTTT. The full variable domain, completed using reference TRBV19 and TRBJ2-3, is DGGITQSPKYLFRKEGQNVTLSCEQNLNHDAMYWYRQDPGQGLRLIYYSQIVNDFQKGDIAEGYSVSREKKESFPLTVTSAQKNPTAFYLCASSIGRPEDTQYFGPGTRLTVL.

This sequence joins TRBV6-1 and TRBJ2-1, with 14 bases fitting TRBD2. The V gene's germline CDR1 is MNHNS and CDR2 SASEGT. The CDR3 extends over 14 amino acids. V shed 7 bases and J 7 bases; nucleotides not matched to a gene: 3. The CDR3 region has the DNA TGTGCCAGCACTCGGACTAGCGGGAGGAATGAGCAGTTCTTC. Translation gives CASTRTSGRNEQFF.

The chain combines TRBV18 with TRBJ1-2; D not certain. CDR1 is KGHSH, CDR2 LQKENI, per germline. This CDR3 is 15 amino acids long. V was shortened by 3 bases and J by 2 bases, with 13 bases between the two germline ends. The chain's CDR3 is CASSPLPEQNYGYTF. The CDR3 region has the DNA TGTGCCAGCTCACCCTTACCCGAACAAAACTATGGCTACACCTTC.

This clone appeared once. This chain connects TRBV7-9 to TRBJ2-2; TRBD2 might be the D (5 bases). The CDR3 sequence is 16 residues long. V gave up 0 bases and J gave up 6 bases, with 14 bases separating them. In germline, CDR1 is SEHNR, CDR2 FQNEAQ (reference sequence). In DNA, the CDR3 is TGTGCCAGCAGCTTAGCGCTCGGGATTCGTCCCGGGGAGCTGTTTTTT. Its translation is CASSLALGIRPGELFF.

CDR3 nucleotides: TGTGCCAGCAGCGAGCGTCAGGCTTTCTCTGGAAACACCATATATTTT. Protein sequence: CASSERQAFSGNTIYF. V gene TRBV25-1 combines with J gene TRBJ1-3; D gene uncertain. Germline CDR1 and CDR2: MGHDK and SYGVNS. This CDR3 has 16 residues. V was clipped by 6 bases and J by 0 bases, with 15 bases between them.

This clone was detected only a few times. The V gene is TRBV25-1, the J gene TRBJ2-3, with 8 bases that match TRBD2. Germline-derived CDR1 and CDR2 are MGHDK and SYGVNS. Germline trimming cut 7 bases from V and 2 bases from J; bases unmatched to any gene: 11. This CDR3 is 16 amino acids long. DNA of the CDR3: TGTGCCAGCACCGACGGGGGGGCAGGAGTCACAGATACGCAGTATTTT. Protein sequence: CASTDGGAGVTDTQYF.

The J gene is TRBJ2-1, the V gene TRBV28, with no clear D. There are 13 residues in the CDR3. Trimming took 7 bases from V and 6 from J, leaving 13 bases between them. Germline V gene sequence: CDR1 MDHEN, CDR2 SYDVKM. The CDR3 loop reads CASTHSQGNEQFF. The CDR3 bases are TGTGCCAGCACCCACTCTCAAGGCAATGAGCAGTTCTTC.

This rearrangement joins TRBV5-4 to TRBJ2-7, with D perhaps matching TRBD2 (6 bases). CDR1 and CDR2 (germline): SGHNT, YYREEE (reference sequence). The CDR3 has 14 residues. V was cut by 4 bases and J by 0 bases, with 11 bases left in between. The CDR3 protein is CASSGGFSSYEQYF. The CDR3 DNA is TGTGCCAGCAGCGGGGGGTTTAGCTCCTACGAGCAGTACTTC.